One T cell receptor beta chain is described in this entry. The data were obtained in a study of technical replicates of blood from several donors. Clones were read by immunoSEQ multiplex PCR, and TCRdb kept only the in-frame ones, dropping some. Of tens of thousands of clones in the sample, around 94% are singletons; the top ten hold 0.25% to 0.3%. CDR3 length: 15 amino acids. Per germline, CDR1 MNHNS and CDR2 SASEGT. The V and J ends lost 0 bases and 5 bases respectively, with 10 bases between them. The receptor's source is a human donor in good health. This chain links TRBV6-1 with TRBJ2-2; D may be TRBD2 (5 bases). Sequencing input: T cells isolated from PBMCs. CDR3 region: CASSEAGVETGELFF. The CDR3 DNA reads TGTGCCAGCAGTGAAGCGGGAGTAGAAACCGGGGAGCTGTTTTTT.